Listed below are T cell receptor beta chains from one sample, sequenced in a study of T cell responses to AZD1222 COVID-19 vaccine. This table comes from immunoSEQ multiplex PCR, and its TCRdb copy is limited to in-frame clones, with some not included. The table lists around 130,000 clones, around nine tenths of them singletons, with about 3.4% in the top ten. The sequencing here drew on peripheral blood, taken 28 days after the second AZD1222 dose. These receptors all stem from an adult who received the AZD1222 COVID-19 vaccine. CDR3s include the opening cysteine and the closing phenylalanine or tryptophan. A D gene is named only where the DNA matches it firmly. Rows may omit the clone size; those that give it use once, few, many or a size class.

J	V	D	size	DNA	CDR3
TRBJ2-7	TRBV2	.	once	TGTGCCAGCAACCTCCGGGCCTCAACTACGGGCGAGCAGTACTTC	CASNLRASTTGEQYF
TRBJ1-1	TRBV7-3	.	.	TGTGCCAGCAGCGCGTCGGAGGGCTCTGAAGCTTTCTTT	CASSASEGSEAFF
TRBJ2-7	TRBV7-3	.	.	TGTGCCAGCAGCCGACACTACGAGCAGTACTTC	CASSRHYEQYF
TRBJ1-1	TRBV7-9	TRBD1	once	TGTGCCAGCAGCTTAGCCGGGACAGGGAACGCTGAAGCTTTCTTT	CASSLAGTGNAEAFF
TRBJ1-1	TRBV18	.	.	TGTGCCAGCTTCGGCACAGGTAACACTGAAGCTTTCTTT	CASFGTGNTEAFF
TRBJ1-1	TRBV5-1	.	.	TGCGCCAGCAGCACCGGGGGCATGGGGACTGAAGCTTTCTTT	CASSTGGMGTEAFF
TRBJ2-1	TRBV12-3/TRBV12-4	.	.	TGTGCCAGCAGTTGGGGGGCGGTGGGTGAGCAGTTCTTC	CASSWGAVGEQFF
TRBJ1-2	TRBV6-1	TRBD1	.	TGTGCCAGCAGTGAAAGAGGGACAGGGATAGCTGGCTACACCTTC	CASSERGTGIAGYTF
TRBJ2-7	TRBV16	TRBD1	.	TGTGCCAGCAGCCAATTGGGGGACAGGTCATCAAGACCCGAGCAGTACTTC	CASSQLGDRSSRPEQYF
TRBJ1-1	TRBV30	.	.	TGTGCCTGGAGTGTACAAAGGGCCCGAGGGTCAGCTTTCTTT	CAWSVQRARGSAFF
TRBJ2-7	TRBV29-1	.	.	TGCAGCGTTGAAATGGACAGTCACGAGCAGTACTTC	CSVEMDSHEQYF
TRBJ1-6	TRBV6-5	TRBD1	.	TGTGCCAGCAGGACGACGGACAGGCTTAATTCACCCCTCCACTTT	CASRTTDRLNSPLHF
TRBJ2-7	TRBV2	TRBD1	.	TGTGCCAGCAGTGGACAGGGTAAGGCCTACGAGCAGTACTTC	CASSGQGKAYEQYF
TRBJ2-1	TRBV12-3/TRBV12-4	.	.	TGTGCCAGCAGAACAGGAGACAATGAGCAGTTCTTC	CASRTGDNEQFF
TRBJ2-1	TRBV15	.	.	TGTGCCACCAGCAGATTGAGGTACAATGAGCAGTTCTTC	CATSRLRYNEQFF
TRBJ1-6	TRBV30	.	.	TGTGCCTGGAGGACGTTGACGGCGAGCTCCTATAATTCACCCCTCCACTTT	CAWRTLTASSYNSPLHF
TRBJ2-7	TRBV15	.	.	TGTGCCACCAGCAGAGAAAGGAATTACGAGCAGTACTTC	CATSRERNYEQYF